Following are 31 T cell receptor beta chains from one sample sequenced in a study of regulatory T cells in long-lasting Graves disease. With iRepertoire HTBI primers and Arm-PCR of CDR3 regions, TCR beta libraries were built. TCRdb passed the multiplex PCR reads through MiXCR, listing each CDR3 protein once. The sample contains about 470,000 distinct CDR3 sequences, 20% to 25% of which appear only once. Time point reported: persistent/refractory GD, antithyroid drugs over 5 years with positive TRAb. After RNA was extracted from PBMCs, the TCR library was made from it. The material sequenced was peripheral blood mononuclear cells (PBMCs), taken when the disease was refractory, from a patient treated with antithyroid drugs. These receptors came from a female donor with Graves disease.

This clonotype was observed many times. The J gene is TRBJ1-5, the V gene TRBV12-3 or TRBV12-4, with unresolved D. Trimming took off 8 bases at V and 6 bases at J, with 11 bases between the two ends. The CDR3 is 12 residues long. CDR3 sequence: CASSALRQPQHF. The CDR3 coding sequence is TGTGCCAGCTCCGCATTACGTCAGCCCCAGCATTTT.

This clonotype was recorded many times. CDR3 bases: TGTGCCAGCAGCATACAGGGGACGGGTGAAAAACTGTTTTTT. This sequence encodes CASSIQGTGEKLFF. This chain connects TRBV6-1 to TRBJ1-4, with TRBD1 matching 7 bases. The CDR3 length is 14 residues. The ends lost 6 bases at V and 7 bases at J; junction bases unmatched: 8. Germline V gene data show CDR1 as MNHNS and CDR2 as SASEGT.

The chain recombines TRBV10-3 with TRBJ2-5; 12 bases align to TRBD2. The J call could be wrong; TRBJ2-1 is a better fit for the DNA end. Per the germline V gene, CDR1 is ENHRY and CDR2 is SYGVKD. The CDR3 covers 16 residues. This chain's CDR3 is CAISEPLAGGPQEQFF. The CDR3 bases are TGTGCCATCAGTGAGCCCCTAGCGGGAGGGCCTCAGGAGCAGTTCTTC.

CDR3 bases: TGTGCCAGCAACCCAGTATTAGCGGGAGACCCCGGGGAGCTGTTTTTT. This translates into CASNPVLAGDPGELFF. The rearrangement uses TRBV7-9 and TRBJ2-2; 9 nucleotides line up with TRBD2. The CDR3 covers 16 residues. CDR1 SEHNR and CDR2 FQNEAQ come from the germline V gene (reference sequence). After removal of 7 bases from V and 6 bases from J, the junction contained 12 bases not matched to a gene.

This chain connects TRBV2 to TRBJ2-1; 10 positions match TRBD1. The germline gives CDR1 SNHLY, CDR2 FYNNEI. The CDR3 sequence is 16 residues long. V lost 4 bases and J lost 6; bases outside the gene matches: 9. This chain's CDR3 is CASSVNPGQGSNEQFF. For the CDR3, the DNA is TGTGCCAGCAGTGTTAATCCGGGACAGGGGTCCAATGAGCAGTTCTTC.

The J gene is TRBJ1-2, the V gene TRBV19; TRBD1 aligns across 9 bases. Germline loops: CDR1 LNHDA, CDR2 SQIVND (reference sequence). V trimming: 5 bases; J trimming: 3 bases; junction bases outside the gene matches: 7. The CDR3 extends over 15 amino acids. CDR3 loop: CASSVLRDRDYGYTF. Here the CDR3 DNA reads TGTGCCAGTAGTGTCCTCCGGGACAGGGACTATGGCTACACCTTC.

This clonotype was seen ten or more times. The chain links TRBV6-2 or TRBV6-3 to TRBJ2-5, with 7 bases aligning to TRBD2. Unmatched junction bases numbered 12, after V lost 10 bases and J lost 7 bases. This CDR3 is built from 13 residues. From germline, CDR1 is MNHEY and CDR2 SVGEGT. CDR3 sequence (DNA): TGTGCCACCTCGAGGGAGGGGACGGGGACCCAGTACTTC. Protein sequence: CATSREGTGTQYF.

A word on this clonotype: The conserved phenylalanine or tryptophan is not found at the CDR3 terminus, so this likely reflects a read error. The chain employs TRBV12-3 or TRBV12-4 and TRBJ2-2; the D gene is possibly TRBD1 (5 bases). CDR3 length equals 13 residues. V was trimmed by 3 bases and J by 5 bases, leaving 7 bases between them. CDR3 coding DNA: TGTGCCAGCAGTTTGGGGCAGACCGGGGAGCTGTTTCTT. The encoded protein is CASSLGQTGELFL.

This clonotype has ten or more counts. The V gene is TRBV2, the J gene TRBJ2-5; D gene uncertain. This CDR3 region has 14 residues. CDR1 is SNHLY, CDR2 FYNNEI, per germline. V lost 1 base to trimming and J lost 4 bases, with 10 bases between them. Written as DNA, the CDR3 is TGTGCCAGCAGTGAAGGGGGATTCGGAGAGACCCAGTACTTC. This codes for CASSEGGFGETQYF.

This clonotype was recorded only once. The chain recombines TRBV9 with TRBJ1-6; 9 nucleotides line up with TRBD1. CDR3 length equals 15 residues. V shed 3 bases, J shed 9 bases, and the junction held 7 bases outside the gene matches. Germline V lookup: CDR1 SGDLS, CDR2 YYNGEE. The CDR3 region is CASSGGQGLSSPLHF. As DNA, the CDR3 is TGTGCCAGCAGCGGGGGACAGGGTCTTAGTTCACCCCTCCACTTT.

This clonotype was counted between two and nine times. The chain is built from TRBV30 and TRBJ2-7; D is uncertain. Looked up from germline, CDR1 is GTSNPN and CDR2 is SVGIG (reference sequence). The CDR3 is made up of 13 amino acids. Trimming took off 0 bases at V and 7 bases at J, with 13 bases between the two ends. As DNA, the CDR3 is TGTGCCTGGAGTGTAATCTCTGAACGGGAGCAGTACTTC. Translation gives CAWSVISEREQYF.

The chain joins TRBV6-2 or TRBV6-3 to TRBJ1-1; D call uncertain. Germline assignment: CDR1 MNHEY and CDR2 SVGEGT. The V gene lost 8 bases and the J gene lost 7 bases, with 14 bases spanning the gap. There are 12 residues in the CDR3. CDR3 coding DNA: TGTGCCAGCCGTTGGGCTGCCCTTGAAGCTTTCTTT. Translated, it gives CASRWAALEAFF.

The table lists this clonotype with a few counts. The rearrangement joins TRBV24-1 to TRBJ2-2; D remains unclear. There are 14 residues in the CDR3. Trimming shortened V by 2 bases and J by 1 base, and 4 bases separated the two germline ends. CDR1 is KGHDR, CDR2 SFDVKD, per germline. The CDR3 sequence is CATSDWENTGELFF. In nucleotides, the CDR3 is TGTGCCACCAGTGATTGGGAGAACACCGGGGAGCTGTTTTTT.

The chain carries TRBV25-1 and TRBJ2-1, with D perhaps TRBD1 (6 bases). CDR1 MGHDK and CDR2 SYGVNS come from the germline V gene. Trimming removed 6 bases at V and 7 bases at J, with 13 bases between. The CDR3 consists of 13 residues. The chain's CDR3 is CASSPTGPNEQFF. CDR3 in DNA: TGTGCCAGCAGCCCGACAGGCCCGAATGAGCAGTTCTTC.

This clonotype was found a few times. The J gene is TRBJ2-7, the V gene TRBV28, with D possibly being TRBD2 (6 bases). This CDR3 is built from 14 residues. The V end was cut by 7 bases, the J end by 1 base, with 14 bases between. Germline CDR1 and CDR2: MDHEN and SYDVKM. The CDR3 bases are TGTGCCAGCATTCGTAGCGGAACATCCTACGAGCAGTACTTC. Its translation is CASIRSGTSYEQYF.

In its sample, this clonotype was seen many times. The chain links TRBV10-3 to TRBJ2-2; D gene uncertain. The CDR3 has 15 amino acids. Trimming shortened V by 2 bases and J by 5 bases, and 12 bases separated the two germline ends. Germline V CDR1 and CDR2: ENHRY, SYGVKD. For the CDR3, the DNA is TGTGCCATCAGTGAGATTTGGCAAGCAACCGGGGAGCTGTTTTTT. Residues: CAISEIWQATGELFF.

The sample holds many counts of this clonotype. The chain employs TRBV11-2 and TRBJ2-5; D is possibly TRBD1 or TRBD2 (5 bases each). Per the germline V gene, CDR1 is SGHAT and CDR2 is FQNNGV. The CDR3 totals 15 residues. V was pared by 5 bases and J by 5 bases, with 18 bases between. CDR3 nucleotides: TGTGCCAGCAGCGGGGGTGCCAGGGCCCACGAGACCCAGTACTTC. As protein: CASSGGARAHETQYF.

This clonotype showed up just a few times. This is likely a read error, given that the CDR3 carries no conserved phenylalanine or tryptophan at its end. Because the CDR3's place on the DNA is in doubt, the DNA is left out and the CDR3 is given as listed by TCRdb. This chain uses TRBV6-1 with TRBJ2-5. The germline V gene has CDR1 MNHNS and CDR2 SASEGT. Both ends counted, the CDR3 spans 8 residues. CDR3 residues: CASSGALV.

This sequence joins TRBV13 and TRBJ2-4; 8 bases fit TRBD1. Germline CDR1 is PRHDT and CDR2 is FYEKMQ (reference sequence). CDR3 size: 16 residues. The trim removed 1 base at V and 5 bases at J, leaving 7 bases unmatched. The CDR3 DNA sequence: TGTGCCAGCAGCTTAGTGGACAGGGTGTACGAAAACATTCAGTACTTC. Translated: CASSLVDRVYENIQYF.

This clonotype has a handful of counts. The CDR3 protein is CASRPSQGFTAYNSPLHF. The CDR3 DNA sequence: TGTGCCAGCAGACCTTCACAGGGTTTTACGGCCTATAATTCACCCCTCCACTTT. V and J are TRBV6-1 and TRBJ1-6, with D perhaps TRBD1 (6 bases). With 6 bases removed from V and 2 bases from J, the gap between germline ends came to 20 bases. CDR1 is MNHNS and CDR2 is SASEGT in the germline V gene. This CDR3 has 18 residues.

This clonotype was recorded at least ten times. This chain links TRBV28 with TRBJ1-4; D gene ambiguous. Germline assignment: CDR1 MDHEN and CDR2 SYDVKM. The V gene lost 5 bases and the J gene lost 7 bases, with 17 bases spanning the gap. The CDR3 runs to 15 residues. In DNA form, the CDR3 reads TGTGCCAGCAGTCCCTCCGCCGGGATGAGTGAAAAACTGTTTTTT. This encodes CASSPSAGMSEKLFF.

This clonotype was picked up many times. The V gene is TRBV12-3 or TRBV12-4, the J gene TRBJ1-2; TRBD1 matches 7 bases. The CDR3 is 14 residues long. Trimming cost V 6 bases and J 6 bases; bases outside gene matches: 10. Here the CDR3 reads CASRRQGEVDGYTF. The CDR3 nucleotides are TGTGCCAGCAGAAGACAGGGTGAAGTCGATGGCTACACCTTC.

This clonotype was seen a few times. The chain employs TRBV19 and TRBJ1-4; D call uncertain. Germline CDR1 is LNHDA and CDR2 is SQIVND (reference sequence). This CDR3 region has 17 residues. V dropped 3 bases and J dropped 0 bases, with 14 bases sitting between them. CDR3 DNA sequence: TGTGCCAGTAGTATGCCGGGCAGTACCTCAACTAATGAAAAACTGTTTTTT. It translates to CASSMPGSTSTNEKLFF.

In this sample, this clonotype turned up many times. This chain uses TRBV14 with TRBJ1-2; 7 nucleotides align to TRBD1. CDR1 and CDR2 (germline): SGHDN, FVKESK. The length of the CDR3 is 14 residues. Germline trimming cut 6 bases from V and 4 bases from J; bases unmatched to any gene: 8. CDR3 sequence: CASSPPGQTYGYTF. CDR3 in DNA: TGTGCCAGCAGTCCTCCGGGACAGACCTATGGCTACACCTTC.

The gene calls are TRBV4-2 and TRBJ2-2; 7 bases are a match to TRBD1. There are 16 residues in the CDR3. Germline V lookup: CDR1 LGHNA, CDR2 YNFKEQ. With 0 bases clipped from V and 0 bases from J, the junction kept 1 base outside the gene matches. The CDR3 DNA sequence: TGTGCCAGCAGCCAAGAGACAGGGTCGAACACCGGGGAGCTGTTTTTT. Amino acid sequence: CASSQETGSNTGELFF.

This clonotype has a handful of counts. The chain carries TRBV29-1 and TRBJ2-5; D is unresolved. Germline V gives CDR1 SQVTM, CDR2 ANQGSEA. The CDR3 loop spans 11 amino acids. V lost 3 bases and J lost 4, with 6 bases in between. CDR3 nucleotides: TGCAGCGTTGACGAGTTAGAGACCCAGTACTTC. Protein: CSVDELETQYF.

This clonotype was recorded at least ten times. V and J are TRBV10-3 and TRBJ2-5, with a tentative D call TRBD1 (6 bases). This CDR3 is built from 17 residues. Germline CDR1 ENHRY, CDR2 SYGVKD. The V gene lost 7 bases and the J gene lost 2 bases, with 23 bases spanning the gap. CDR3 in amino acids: CAIISQGPKHTQETQYF. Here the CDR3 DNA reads TGTGCCATCATCTCCCAGGGGCCGAAACACACTCAAGAGACCCAGTACTTC.

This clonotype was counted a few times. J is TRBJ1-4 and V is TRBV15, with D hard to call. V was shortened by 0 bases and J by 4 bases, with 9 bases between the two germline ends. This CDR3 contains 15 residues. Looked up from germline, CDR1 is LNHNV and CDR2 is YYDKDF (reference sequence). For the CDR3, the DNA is TGTGCCACCAGCAGAGACGAAAGCAATAATGAAAAACTGTTTTTT. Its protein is CATSRDESNNEKLFF.

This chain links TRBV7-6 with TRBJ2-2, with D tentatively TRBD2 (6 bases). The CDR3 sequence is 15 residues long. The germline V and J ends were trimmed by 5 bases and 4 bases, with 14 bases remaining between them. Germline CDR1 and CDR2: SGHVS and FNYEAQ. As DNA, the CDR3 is TGTGCCAGCAGCCGATTAACTAGCCTCACCGGGGAGCTGTTTTTT. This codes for CASSRLTSLTGELFF.

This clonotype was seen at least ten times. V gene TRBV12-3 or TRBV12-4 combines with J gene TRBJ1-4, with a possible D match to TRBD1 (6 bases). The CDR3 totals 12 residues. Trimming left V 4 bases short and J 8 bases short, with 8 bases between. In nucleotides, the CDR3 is TGTGCCAGCAGTTCTGGGACAGAAAAACTGTTTTTT. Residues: CASSSGTEKLFF.

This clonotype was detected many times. The CDR3 loop reads CAINPGKGANTEAFF. For the CDR3, the DNA is TGTGCCATCAACCCCGGGAAGGGGGCGAACACTGAAGCTTTCTTT. This chain uses TRBV10-3 with TRBJ1-1; 7 bases align to TRBD1. The CDR3 spans 15 residues. V lost 7 bases to trimming and J lost 1 base; unmatched junction nucleotides: 9. Germline-derived CDR1 and CDR2 are ENHRY and SYGVKD.